This T cell receptor beta chain was observed in a study of blood T cell repertoires in COVID-19. As for the study in general: The analysed material was cDNA or gDNA that came from T cells, B-cell-depleted T cells, or PBMCs.

Authors' data handling: Reference gene primer amplification gave estimated nucleated cell counts. Libraries were prepared by immunoSEQ multiplex PCR; TCRdb keeps only in-frame clonotypes and omits some of them. The V and J calls and clone size come from that table; D and trimming were worked out from the DNA. The repertoire holds about 280,000 clones, with about 88% as singletons. V lost 0 bases and J 13 bases, leaving 12 bases between the germline ends. Germline-derived CDR1 and CDR2 are LGHNA and YSLEER. CDR3 length: 12 residues. While infection was still active, Seattle patients were enrolled and then followed longitudinally.

The sample comprised peripheral blood. This chain joins TRBV4-3 and TRBJ1-2, with D perhaps TRBD1 (6 bases). This clonotype was sampled from a woman between 65 and 79 years old with COVID-19, enrolled during active disease. The CDR3 spells CASSQETGGSTF. In DNA form, the CDR3 reads TGCGCCAGCAGCCAAGAGACAGGAGGAAGCACCTTC.